The T cell receptor beta chain described here comes from a study of blood T cell repertoires in COVID-19. Study-level information: Researchers got acute and convalescent COVID-19 samples from the United States, Italy and Spain. Sources were T cells, B-cell-depleted T cells, or PBMCs; the material itself was cDNA or gDNA.

About this clone: The same CDR3 can be traced to other DNA sequences in this sample.

This CDR3 is 13 amino acids long. Germline V CDR1 and CDR2: MNHEY, SVGAGI. After removal of 6 bases from V and 1 base from J, the junction contained 1 base not matched to a gene. Original analysis: Scientists estimated how many nucleated cells there were by amplifying reference gene primers. Method: immunoSEQ multiplex PCR; TCRdb's copy keeps in-frame clones and lacks some. V and J calls and clone size come straight from that table; D and trimming were deduced from the DNA. The data contain 210,000 or so clones, 88% of them seen just once; the ten biggest clones take up roughly 2.6%. The receptor's source is an older woman with acute or convalescent COVID-19. The sequencing sample was made of peripheral blood. The chain has TRBV6-5 and TRBJ1-1; 8 nucleotides line up with TRBD1. CDR3 protein: CASRGTGNTEAFF. The CDR3 DNA follows: TGTGCCAGCAGGGGGACAGGGAACACTGAAGCTTTCTTT.